The T cell receptor beta chain described here comes from a study of blood T cell repertoires in COVID-19. Across the study: Acute and convalescent COVID-19 specimens originated in the United States, Italy and Spain. Sources were T cells, B-cell-depleted T cells, or PBMCs; the material itself was cDNA or gDNA.

Germline CDR1 and CDR2: MGHRA and YSYEKL. The CDR3 consists of 15 residues. Trimming stripped 0 bases from V and 2 bases from J, with 10 bases between. Authors' data handling: Estimation of nucleated cell counts was performed using reference gene primer amplification. Repertoires were generated with immunoSEQ multiplex PCR, while TCRdb's copy carries only in-frame clones and drops some. V, J and clone size derive from that table, while D and trimming were established from the DNA sequence. The sample has about 200,000 clones, 75% to 85% seen once; the top ten hold around 7.4%. The sequence came from a woman aged 40 to 50 with acute COVID-19. Material for sequencing was PBMCs or T cells enriched from blood (not recorded which). This chain uses TRBV4-1 with TRBJ1-2; no reliable D call. The CDR3 protein is CASSQDPGGNYGYTF. The DNA for the CDR3 is TGCGCCAGCAGCCAAGATCCGGGAGGGAACTATGGCTACACCTTC.